The 28 T cell receptor beta chains below all came from one sample that was sequenced in a study of cytomegalovirus exposure and HLA in healthy donors. 13 Jbeta primers and 60 Vbeta primers were used for the PCR. Profiling relied on immunoSEQ multiplex PCR, and the TCRdb table lists in-frame clones only, not all of them. This table has about 120,000 clones, 80% to 90% appearing once. Sample: PBMCs. The source is a middle-aged woman in good health and CMV-seropositive.

The rearrangement uses TRBV6-5 and TRBJ2-1; D is unclear. V gave up 6 bases and J gave up 6 bases, with 18 bases separating them. The CDR3 totals 15 residues. The germline V gene encodes CDR1 MNHEY and CDR2 SVGAGI. In DNA form, the CDR3 reads TGTGCCAGCAGCCCGAAAGCGTGGTTAGGCAATGAGCAGTTCTTC. Its protein is CASSPKAWLGNEQFF.

V and J are TRBV30 and TRBJ2-3; perhaps TRBD1 as D (6 bases). The CDR3 loop spans 12 amino acids. Trimming stripped 2 bases from V and 6 bases from J, with 9 bases between. Germline CDR1 and CDR2: GTSNPN and SVGIG (reference sequence). The CDR3: CAWSSGEDTQYF. The CDR3 DNA reads as TGTGCCTGGAGTTCAGGGGAGGATACGCAGTATTTT. Drawing the rest from reference TRBV30 and TRBJ2-3, the complete variable domain is SQTIHQWPATLVQPVGSPLSLECTVEGTSNPNLYWYRQAAGRGLQLLFYSVGIGQISSEVPQNLSASRPQDRQFILSSKKLLLSDSGFYLCAWSSGEDTQYFGPGTRLTVL.

The V and J genes are TRBV30 and TRBJ2-7; D may be TRBD2 (6 bases). CDR3 length: 14 residues. The germline V gene encodes CDR1 GTSNPN and CDR2 SVGIG (reference sequence). Trimming pared 0 bases from V and 2 bases from J, leaving 11 bases between. In nucleotides, the CDR3 is TGTGCCTGGAGTGTCGGGGCGGGGACCTACGAGCAGTACTTC. Protein: CAWSVGAGTYEQYF.

The chain uses TRBV5-1 and TRBJ2-3, with D possibly TRBD1 on 5 matching bases. Germline V gene sequence: CDR1 SGHRS, CDR2 YFSETQ. The CDR3 length is 14 residues. The ends were cut back, 4 bases at V and 5 bases at J, with 14 bases in the middle. CDR3: CASSPAAGRDTQYF. The CDR3 DNA follows: TGCGCCAGCAGCCCGGCGGCAGGGCGAGATACGCAGTATTTT. The full variable domain, rest sourced from reference TRBV5-1 and TRBJ2-3, is KAGVTQTPRYLIKTRGQQVTLSCSPISGHRSVSWYQQTPGQGLQFLFEYFSETQRNKGNFPGRFSGRQFSNSRSEMNVSTLELGDSALYLCASSPAAGRDTQYFGPGTRLTVL.

The chain carries TRBV7-2 and TRBJ2-7; D is possibly TRBD2 (6 bases). CDR3 length equals 13 residues. Germline CDR1 is SGHTA and CDR2 is FQGNSA. Trimming stripped 5 bases from V and 6 bases from J, with 14 bases between. CDR3: CASSPRTSSEQYF. CDR3 nucleotide sequence: TGTGCCAGCAGCCCCAGAACTAGCTCCGAGCAGTACTTC.

The chain carries TRBV7-9 and TRBJ1-1, with TRBD1 matching over 9 bases. V lost 3 bases, J lost 8 bases, and 10 bases stayed unmatched. Germline V gene lookup returns CDR1 SEHNR and CDR2 FQNEAQ (reference sequence). This CDR3 contains 15 residues. Here the CDR3 DNA reads TGTGCCAGCAGCTTCATGACAGGGGGGATTGGAGAAGCTTTCTTT. This sequence encodes CASSFMTGGIGEAFF.

This clone was observed a single time. The chain links TRBV6-5 to TRBJ1-1; 7 nucleotides match TRBD1. V trimming: 0 bases; J trimming: 4 bases; junction bases outside the gene matches: 5. The CDR3 totals 15 residues. Germline V lookup: CDR1 MNHEY, CDR2 SVGAGI. The DNA of the CDR3 is TGTGCCAGCAGTTACTCGAAACAGGGGATCACTGAAGCTTTCTTT. Translating it yields CASSYSKQGITEAFF.

The chain recombines TRBV7-2 with TRBJ1-6, with TRBD1 identical over 7 bases. There are 15 residues in the CDR3. The germline V gene encodes CDR1 SGHTA and CDR2 FQGNSA. Trimming removed 5 bases from V and 9 bases from J; junction bases left unmatched: 10. CDR3 nucleotide sequence: TGTGCCAGCAGCCCGAACAGGGGCGTCGGTTCACCCCTCCACTTT. Protein: CASSPNRGVGSPLHF.

This rearrangement joins TRBV25-1 to TRBJ2-7; 7 nucleotides match TRBD2. Looked up from germline, CDR1 is MGHDK and CDR2 is SYGVNS. CDR3 length: 14 residues. V was clipped by 0 bases and J by 2 bases; unmatched bases: 1. CDR3 sequence reads: CASSEYAGAYEQYF. For the CDR3, the DNA is TGTGCCAGCAGTGAATACGCGGGGGCCTACGAGCAGTACTTC.

V gene TRBV19 combines with J gene TRBJ2-1, with 14 bases lining up with TRBD2. The length of the CDR3 is 19 residues. From germline, CDR1 is LNHDA and CDR2 SQIVND (reference sequence). Germline trimming cut 8 bases from V and 4 bases from J; bases unmatched to any gene: 16. The CDR3 DNA reads TGTGCCAGTCAGGGACAGCACCAGGGACTAGCGGGAGCGTACAATGAGCAGTTCTTC. Protein: CASQGQHQGLAGAYNEQFF.

The J gene is TRBJ1-1, the V gene TRBV6-5; perhaps TRBD1 as D (5 bases). The CDR3 extends over 14 amino acids. Germline CDR1 and CDR2: MNHEY and SVGAGI. V gave up 7 bases and J gave up 1 base, with 13 bases separating them. CDR3 protein: CASKPQGQNTEAFF. CDR3 nucleotide sequence: TGTGCCAGCAAGCCGCAGGGCCAGAACACTGAAGCTTTCTTT.

The V call is TRBV19, the J call TRBJ1-4; 7 bases are a match to TRBD1. Germline V gives CDR1 LNHDA, CDR2 SQIVND (reference sequence). This CDR3 has 15 amino acids. After removal of 6 bases from V and 5 bases from J, the junction contained 9 bases not matched to a gene. CDR3 sequence reads: CASSLTGTANEKLFF. The CDR3 DNA sequence: TGTGCCAGTAGCCTGACCGGGACAGCAAATGAAAAACTGTTTTTT.

The chain is built from TRBV19 and TRBJ1-2; D remains ambiguous. Germline-derived CDR1 and CDR2 are LNHDA and SQIVND (reference sequence). Deletions cut 3 bases from V and 2 bases from J, with 10 bases between. The CDR3 runs 14 residues. The chain's CDR3 is CASSIGPINYGYTF. The CDR3 nucleotides are TGTGCCAGTAGTATTGGGCCTATCAACTATGGCTACACCTTC.

The J gene is TRBJ2-3, the V gene TRBV9; TRBD2 matches at 9 bases. The germline gives CDR1 SGDLS, CDR2 YYNGEE. The CDR3 runs 16 residues. Trimming at V came to 2 bases and at J to 2 bases, leaving 6 bases not matched to a gene. The CDR3 DNA reads as TGTGCCAGCAGCGTGAGGCTAGCGGGACTCACAGATACGCAGTATTTT. It is translated as CASSVRLAGLTDTQYF.

In DNA, the CDR3 is TGTGCCAGCAGTCTCGGGACAGTACTTTCACCCCTCCACTTT. This encodes CASSLGTVLSPLHF. The chain combines TRBV27 with TRBJ1-6; 7 bases are a match to TRBD1. Germline V gene sequence: CDR1 MNHEY, CDR2 SMNVEV (reference sequence). The CDR3 loop spans 14 amino acids. The junction had 7 bases not matched to a gene; V was cut back by 5 bases and J by 9 bases.

This chain links TRBV5-1 with TRBJ1-2; no clear D. The CDR3 has 13 amino acids. Germline V gene lookup returns CDR1 SGHRS and CDR2 YFSETQ. V was cut by 0 bases and J by 8 bases, with 11 bases left in between. The CDR3 DNA follows: TGCGCCAGCAGCTTGGGGTCCCACGGGGGCTACACCTTC. Protein product: CASSLGSHGGYTF. The whole variable domain, filled in from reference TRBV5-1 and TRBJ1-2, reads KAGVTQTPRYLIKTRGQQVTLSCSPISGHRSVSWYQQTPGQGLQFLFEYFSETQRNKGNFPGRFSGRQFSNSRSEMNVSTLELGDSALYLCASSLGSHGGYTFGSGTRLTVV.

This rearrangement joins TRBV2 to TRBJ1-1; TRBD1 agrees at 7 bases. This CDR3 spans 15 amino acids. The ends lost 0 bases at V and 4 bases at J; junction bases unmatched: 5. Germline CDR1 SNHLY, CDR2 FYNNEI. DNA for the CDR3: TGTGCCAGCAGTGAAGCGCGACAGGGAATCACTGAAGCTTTCTTT. Translated, it gives CASSEARQGITEAFF.

V is TRBV6-6 and J is TRBJ1-2; D is ambiguous. CDR1 is MNHNY, CDR2 SVGAGI, per germline (reference sequence). V lost 8 bases, J lost 7 bases, and 23 bases lay in between. The CDR3 runs 15 residues. The CDR3 sequence is CASAGRAVQMGGYTF. For the CDR3, the DNA is TGTGCCAGCGCCGGTCGAGCGGTTCAAATGGGTGGCTACACCTTC.

This chain uses TRBV5-1 with TRBJ2-4; 9 positions agree with TRBD2. V shed 1 base, J shed 2 bases, and the junction held 13 bases outside the gene matches. The CDR3 contains 19 residues. Germline assignment: CDR1 SGHRS and CDR2 YFSETQ. The CDR3 loop reads CASSLIISGSLASKNIQYF. DNA of the CDR3: TGCGCCAGCAGCTTGATAATTAGCGGGAGTCTCGCGTCCAAAAACATTCAGTACTTC.

The chain has TRBV5-1 and TRBJ2-1, with D possibly matching TRBD2 (5 bases). From germline, CDR1 is SGHRS and CDR2 YFSETQ. This CDR3 is 14 amino acids long. The germline V and J ends were trimmed by 6 bases and 7 bases, with 17 bases remaining between them. CDR3 DNA sequence: TGCGCCAGCACTCGGGATCCGGCAGGTAATGAGCAGTTCTTC. Translated: CASTRDPAGNEQFF.

The gene calls are TRBV4-1 and TRBJ2-1; D may be TRBD1 (6 bases). The CDR3 runs to 18 residues. In germline, CDR1 is MGHRA, CDR2 YSYEKL. Trimming shortened V by 0 bases and J by 0 bases, and 15 bases separated the two germline ends. The CDR3 DNA is TGCGCCAGCAGCCAAGATGATGCCTTAGGGGGCTCCTACAATGAGCAGTTCTTC. It is translated as CASSQDDALGGSYNEQFF.

This clone has just one count. The rearrangement uses TRBV9 and TRBJ2-5; 12 positions match TRBD2. V shed 5 bases, J shed 2 bases, and the junction held 4 bases outside the gene matches. The CDR3 runs to 15 residues. Germline V gene sequence: CDR1 SGDLS, CDR2 YYNGEE. This chain's CDR3 is CASSGLAGPQETQYF. Written as DNA, the CDR3 is TGTGCCAGCAGTGGACTAGCGGGACCTCAAGAGACCCAGTACTTC.

The chain is built from TRBV6-6 and TRBJ1-6; 7 bases map to TRBD1. V lost 2 bases and J lost 9; bases outside the gene matches: 10. The CDR3 length is 16 residues. The germline V gene has CDR1 MNHNY and CDR2 SVGAGI (reference sequence). The CDR3 DNA reads as TGTGCCAGCAGTTACCCGGACAGGATTGGGGGTTCACCCCTCCACTTT. Its protein product is CASSYPDRIGGSPLHF.

The chain employs TRBV7-9 and TRBJ2-3; 10 bases match TRBD2. The J segment lost 2 bases and the V segment lost 5 bases, leaving 7 bases of the junction unmatched. Germline CDR1 reads SEHNR; CDR2 reads FQNEAQ (reference sequence). The CDR3 has 16 amino acids. In nucleotides, the CDR3 is TGTGCCAGCAGCATTCCTAGCGGGAGTACCACAGATACGCAGTATTTT. Its protein product is CASSIPSGSTTDTQYF.

The chain couples TRBV7-2 to TRBJ2-7; 7 nucleotides line up with TRBD2. The CDR3 contains 16 residues. Looked up from germline, CDR1 is SGHTA and CDR2 is FQGNSA. V dropped 2 bases and J dropped 7; count of bases not matched to a gene: 14. CDR3 sequence reads: CASSLSGGRALREQYF. CDR3 DNA sequence: TGTGCCAGCAGCTTATCGGGCGGGAGAGCCCTAAGGGAGCAGTACTTC. Drawing the rest from reference TRBV7-2 and TRBJ2-7, the complete variable domain is GAGVSQSPSNKVTEKGKDVELRCDPISGHTALYWYRQSLGQGLEFLIYFQGNSAPDKSGLPSDRFSAERTGGSVSTLTIQRTQQEDSAVYLCASSLSGGRALREQYFGPGTRLTVT.

The chain links TRBV28 to TRBJ1-2; D not certain. CDR1 is MDHEN and CDR2 is SYDVKM in the germline V gene. Trimming removed 2 bases at V and 5 bases at J, with 18 bases between. This CDR3 contains 16 residues. CDR3 coding DNA: TGTGCCAGCAGTTTAGCCCAGGCCACTGTACGTTATGGCTACACCTTC. This gives the protein CASSLAQATVRYGYTF.

The chain recombines TRBV4-1 with TRBJ1-1; 10 bases are shared with TRBD1. Germline V gene data show CDR1 as MGHRA and CDR2 as YSYEKL. The CDR3 is 15 amino acids. With V trimmed by 3 bases and J by 4 bases, 5 bases remained unmatched. The CDR3 here is CASSHRQGAVTEAFF. The CDR3 DNA follows: TGCGCCAGCAGCCACCGACAGGGGGCTGTCACTGAAGCTTTCTTT.

This clone was seen just once. The chain employs TRBV19 and TRBJ1-1; 12 bases map to TRBD1. CDR3 length equals 15 residues. V gave up 10 bases and J gave up 4 bases; unmatched junction bases: 10. The V gene's germline CDR1 is LNHDA and CDR2 SQIVND (reference sequence). The CDR3 region has the DNA TGTGCCACCGGGGACAGGGGGCTGTTTGGCACTGAAGCTTTCTTT. As protein: CATGDRGLFGTEAFF.